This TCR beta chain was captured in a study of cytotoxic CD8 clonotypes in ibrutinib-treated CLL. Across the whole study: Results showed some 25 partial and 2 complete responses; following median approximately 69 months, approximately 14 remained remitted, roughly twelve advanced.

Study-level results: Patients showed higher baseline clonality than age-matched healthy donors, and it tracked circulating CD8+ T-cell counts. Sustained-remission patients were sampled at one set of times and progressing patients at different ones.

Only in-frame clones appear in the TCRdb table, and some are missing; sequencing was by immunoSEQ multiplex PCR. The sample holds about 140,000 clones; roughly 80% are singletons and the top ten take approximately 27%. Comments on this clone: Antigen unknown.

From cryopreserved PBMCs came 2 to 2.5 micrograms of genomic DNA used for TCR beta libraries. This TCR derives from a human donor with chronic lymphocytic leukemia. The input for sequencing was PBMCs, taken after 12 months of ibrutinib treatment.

The CDR3 sequence is CASSLGGGTYGYTF. In nucleotides, the CDR3 is TGTGCCAGCAGTTTAGGTGGGGGGACCTATGGCTACACCTTC. This chain links TRBV27 with TRBJ1-2; tentative D call: TRBD1 (5 bases). Germline CDR1 is MNHEY and CDR2 is SMNVEV (reference sequence). The CDR3 is 14 amino acids. Trimming took off 2 bases at V and 4 bases at J, with 11 bases between the two ends.